The next 30 T cell receptor beta chains were all read from a single sample in a study of cytomegalovirus exposure and HLA in healthy donors. Primers: 60 Vbeta forward and 13 Jbeta reverse. Clones were read by immunoSEQ multiplex PCR, and TCRdb kept only the in-frame ones, dropping some. The repertoire holds around 150,000 clones, with about 84% as singletons. Sample: PBMCs. The receptors were sampled from a male donor in good health and CMV-seronegative.

J is TRBJ2-5 and V is TRBV12-2; the DNA was not used to check the table's D call, TRBD1. TRBV12-2 is annotated as a pseudogene. The CDR3 extends over 17 amino acids. The CDR3 protein is CASRLAKGADRVWAQYF. CDR3 nucleotides: TGTGCAAGTCGCTTAGCGAAAGGGGCAGACCGAGTCTGGGCCCAGTACTTC.

V gene TRBV11-3 combines with J gene TRBJ2-2, with a possible D match to TRBD2 (5 bases). The CDR3 is 16 residues long. The germline gives CDR1 SGHNT, CDR2 YENEEA. Trimming stripped 1 base from V and 3 bases from J, with 12 bases between. The DNA for the CDR3 is TGTGCCAGCAGCTTAGTCGCGGGTAGCGACACCGGGGAGCTGTTTTTT. Protein product: CASSLVAGSDTGELFF. Based on the CDR3 plus reference TRBV11-3 and TRBJ2-2, the full variable domain is EAGVVQSPRYKIIEKKQPVAFWCNPISGHNTLYWYLQNLGQGPELLIRYENEEAVDDSQLPKDRFSAERLKGVDSTLKIQPAELGDSAVYLCASSLVAGSDTGELFFGEGSRLTVL.

V and J are TRBV27 and TRBJ1-2; unclear D gene. Germline values: CDR1 MNHEY, CDR2 SMNVEV (reference sequence). The CDR3 has 13 amino acids. Trimming removed 3 bases at V and 4 bases at J, with 9 bases between. As DNA, the CDR3 is TGTGCCAGCAGTTTTGGTCAGCGCTATGGCTACACCTTC. Translating gives CASSFGQRYGYTF.

The J gene is TRBJ2-5, the V gene TRBV4-3, with 7 bases aligning to TRBD2. The DNA end is more similar to TRBJ2-7, so the J call may be wrong. The CDR3 contains 17 residues. Germline-derived CDR1 and CDR2 are LGHNA and YSLEER. CDR3 in DNA: TGCGCCAGCAGCCAAGACGAAGCGGGGACCCCTTCCTACGAGCAGTACTTC. Translating it yields CASSQDEAGTPSYEQYF.

J is TRBJ2-7 and V is TRBV14; the match to TRBD1 covers 7 bases. This CDR3 has 14 amino acids. Per the germline V gene, CDR1 is SGHDN and CDR2 is FVKESK. Unmatched junction bases numbered 6, after V lost 3 bases and J lost 4 bases. CDR3 in DNA: TGTGCCAGCAGCCAGTCCGGGACAGCATACGAGCAGTACTTC. Translated, it gives CASSQSGTAYEQYF.

The chain couples TRBV27 to TRBJ1-5; 10 bases align to TRBD1. V lost 5 bases to trimming and J lost 4 bases; unmatched junction nucleotides: 20. Germline V gene lookup returns CDR1 MNHEY and CDR2 SMNVEV (reference sequence). This CDR3 region has 20 residues. This chain's CDR3 is CASSLPGQGSEIPSNQPQHF. The DNA of the CDR3 is TGTGCCAGCAGTCTCCCGGGACAGGGGTCGGAAATACCGAGTAATCAGCCCCAGCATTTT.

The chain is built from TRBV19 and TRBJ1-1; tentatively, D is TRBD1 (6 bases). The CDR3 loop spans 14 amino acids. V shed 6 bases and J shed 4 bases, with 15 bases lying between them. Germline V gene sequence: CDR1 LNHDA, CDR2 SQIVND (reference sequence). This chain's CDR3 is CASREDRAVTEAFF. The CDR3 coding sequence is TGTGCCAGTAGAGAGGACAGAGCGGTCACTGAAGCTTTCTTT. Drawing the rest from reference TRBV19 and TRBJ1-1, the complete variable domain is DGGITQSPKYLFRKEGQNVTLSCEQNLNHDAMYWYRQDPGQGLRLIYYSQIVNDFQKGDIAEGYSVSREKKESFPLTVTSAQKNPTAFYLCASREDRAVTEAFFGQGTRLTVV.

This sequence joins TRBV7-9 and TRBJ1-1; 7 bases agree with TRBD1. Germline CDR1 reads SEHNR; CDR2 reads FQNEAQ (reference sequence). J gave up 2 bases and V 5 bases, and 8 bases lay outside the gene matches. The CDR3 is made up of 15 amino acids. The CDR3 DNA follows: TGTGCCAGCAGCCCCGCGAACAGGGGTAACACTGAAGCTTTCTTT. It encodes CASSPANRGNTEAFF.

J is TRBJ1-1 and V is TRBV11-2; 7 bases are shared with TRBD1. The CDR3 has 15 residues. The V segment lost 4 bases and the J segment 1 base; nucleotides outside the gene matches: 6. Looked up from germline, CDR1 is SGHAT and CDR2 is FQNNGV. The chain's CDR3 is CASSYRDRRNTEAFF. The CDR3 nucleotides read TGTGCCAGCAGCTACCGGGACAGACGGAACACTGAAGCTTTCTTT. The variable domain in full, with the rest retrieved from reference TRBV11-2 and TRBJ1-1, is EAGVAQSPRYKIIEKRQSVAFWCNPISGHATLYWYQQILGQGPKLLIQFQNNGVVDDSQLPKDRFSAERLKGVDSTLKIQPAKLEDSAVYLCASSYRDRRNTEAFFGQGTRLTVV.

The rearrangement links TRBV18 to TRBJ2-3, with D possibly being TRBD2 (6 bases). This CDR3 is 15 amino acids long. V shed 3 bases and J shed 4 bases, with 14 bases lying between them. The germline CDR1 and CDR2 sequences are KGHSH and LQKENI. The DNA for the CDR3 is TGTGCCAGCTCACCGACTAGAAACGAGGCAGATACGCAGTATTTT. This codes for CASSPTRNEADTQYF.

This sequence joins TRBV7-6 and TRBJ1-6; D uncertain. This CDR3 is 13 amino acids long. V was trimmed by 7 bases and J by 8 bases, leaving 12 bases between them. Germline V lookup: CDR1 SGHVS, CDR2 FNYEAQ. Written as DNA, the CDR3 is TGTGCCAGCAAATCTCCCGGGGATTCACCCCTCCACTTT. Its translation: CASKSPGDSPLHF.

The genes are TRBV7-2 and TRBJ2-5; 10 nucleotides align to TRBD2. The end of the DNA is better explained by TRBJ2-7, so the J call may be wrong. Germline loops: CDR1 SGHTA, CDR2 FQGNSA. The CDR3 consists of 14 residues. CDR3 protein: CASSALAGVNEQYF. The CDR3 DNA reads as TGTGCCAGCAGCGCCCTAGCGGGAGTCAACGAGCAGTACTTC.

The V and J genes are TRBV15 and TRBJ2-3; 11 bases are a match to TRBD2. This CDR3 region has 16 residues. V lost 3 bases, J lost 3 bases, and 5 bases stayed unmatched. Germline CDR1 is LNHNV and CDR2 is YYDKDF (reference sequence). DNA for the CDR3: TGTGCCACCAGCAGCGGGACTAGCGGACTTACAGATACGCAGTATTTT. It specifies CATSSGTSGLTDTQYF.

The chain combines TRBV29-1 with TRBJ1-2, with D possibly matching TRBD1 (6 bases). Germline CDR1 is SQVTM and CDR2 is ANQGSEA. The CDR3 has 14 amino acids. Deletions cut 0 bases from V and 5 bases from J, with 13 bases between. The CDR3 sequence is CSVEDIRDTYGYTF. DNA of the CDR3: TGCAGCGTTGAAGATATCCGGGACACATATGGCTACACCTTC.

This chain joins TRBV7-9 and TRBJ1-1, with a tentative D call TRBD1 (5 bases). This CDR3 has 14 amino acids. Deletions cut 5 bases from V and 3 bases from J, with 13 bases between. From germline, CDR1 is SEHNR and CDR2 FQNEAQ (reference sequence). The CDR3 here is CASSPPRGDTEAFF. Here the CDR3 DNA reads TGTGCCAGCAGCCCGCCACGGGGGGACACTGAAGCTTTCTTT.

In nucleotides, the CDR3 is TGTGCCAGCAGCTTGGGCGGGACAGGGGGCGCGGGGGAGACCCAGTACTTC. Translating gives CASSLGGTGGAGETQYF. The rearrangement links TRBV7-9 to TRBJ2-5; 12 bases map to TRBD1. There are 17 residues in the CDR3. Per the germline V gene, CDR1 is SEHNR and CDR2 is FQNEAQ (reference sequence). J gave up 5 bases and V 3 bases, and 10 bases lay outside the gene matches. The complete variable domain, with remaining parts taken from reference TRBV7-9 and TRBJ2-5, reads DTGVSQNPRHKITKRGQNVTFRCDPISEHNRLYWYRQTLGQGPEFLTYFQNEAQLEKSRLLSDRFSAERPKGSFSTLEIQRTEQGDSAMYLCASSLGGTGGAGETQYFGPGTRLLVL.

V is TRBV5-1 and J is TRBJ1-2; possibly TRBD1 for D (6 bases). This CDR3 has 14 residues. Trimming pared 0 bases from V and 4 bases from J, leaving 10 bases between. Germline CDR1 reads SGHRS; CDR2 reads YFSETQ. The CDR3 DNA reads TGCGCCAGCAGCTTGGCCGCGGGGGCCTATGGCTACACCTTC. Residues: CASSLAAGAYGYTF.

The CDR3 is CASSPAAAYNEQFF. The CDR3 DNA reads as TGTGCCAGCAGCCCCGCGGCGGCTTACAATGAGCAGTTCTTC. This chain links TRBV14 with TRBJ2-1; no definite D call. Germline CDR1 SGHDN, CDR2 FVKESK. The V end lost 4 bases, the J end lost 4 bases, and 11 bases lay between the germline ends. The CDR3 extends over 14 amino acids.

With regard to this clone: Compared with germline, one end of the junction differs, possibly owing to a read error. The V call is TRBV27, the J call TRBJ1-1; no firm D call. This CDR3 has 15 residues. Germline values: CDR1 MNHEY, CDR2 SMNVEV (reference sequence). Written as DNA, the CDR3 is TGTGCCGGCAGTTTAAAGCCCCACCGCGGCACTGAAGCTTTCTTT. Amino acid sequence: CAGSLKPHRGTEAFF.

This chain connects TRBV15 to TRBJ2-7; D remains ambiguous. The CDR3 length is 16 residues. The germline gives CDR1 LNHNV, CDR2 YYDKDF (reference sequence). Trimming removed 0 bases at V and 0 bases at J, with 12 bases between. DNA of the CDR3: TGTGCCACCAGCAGAGATTCGGCAGACTCCTCCTACGAGCAGTACTTC. Protein sequence: CATSRDSADSSYEQYF.

This chain joins TRBV20-1 and TRBJ2-7, with 7 bases matching TRBD2. With V trimmed by 5 bases and J by 6 bases, 4 bases remained unmatched. This CDR3 spans 11 amino acids. Germline V CDR1 and CDR2: DFQATT, SNEGSKA (reference sequence). The CDR3 protein is CSAGLVSEQYF. CDR3 nucleotides: TGCAGTGCTGGACTAGTATCCGAGCAGTACTTC.

Only one count was recorded for this clone. V gene TRBV6-5 combines with J gene TRBJ1-4; D is perhaps TRBD1 (5 bases). This CDR3 region has 14 residues. CDR1 is MNHEY and CDR2 is SVGAGI in the germline V gene. The V gene lost 4 bases and the J gene lost 8 bases, with 14 bases spanning the gap. The CDR3: CASSSGRVGEKLFF. The CDR3 nucleotides are TGTGCCAGCAGTTCTGGCAGGGTCGGGGAAAAACTGTTTTTT.

The rearrangement links TRBV9 to TRBJ2-3; tentatively, D is TRBD2 (6 bases). The CDR3 runs to 14 residues. Germline-derived CDR1 and CDR2 are SGDLS and YYNGEE. V shed 4 bases and J shed 2 bases, with 11 bases lying between them. The CDR3 reads CASSPQGLTDTQYF. DNA for the CDR3: TGTGCCAGCAGCCCGCAGGGACTCACAGATACGCAGTATTTT.

The chain carries TRBV4-2 and TRBJ1-2, with 7 bases that match TRBD1. Germline assignment: CDR1 LGHNA and CDR2 YNFKEQ. Losses at the gene ends were 0 bases for V and 5 bases for J; bases not matched to a gene: 9. The CDR3 loop spans 16 amino acids. The CDR3 DNA reads as TGTGCCAGCAGCCAAGATTCGGGAGGGGGCTGGTATGGCTACACCTTC. It codes for CASSQDSGGGWYGYTF.

DNA of the CDR3: TGTGCCAGCAGCTTACGCCGGGACTCTACTAAGAACACCGGGGAGCTGTTTTTT. It is translated as CASSLRRDSTKNTGELFF. The chain joins TRBV7-3 to TRBJ2-2; D is possibly TRBD2 (6 bases). The V and J ends lost 2 bases and 1 base respectively, with 17 bases between them. This CDR3 region has 18 residues. Germline V gives CDR1 SGHTA, CDR2 FQGTGA.

The chain combines TRBV5-4 with TRBJ2-1, with D possibly matching TRBD1 (5 bases). There are 16 residues in the CDR3. Looked up from germline, CDR1 is SGHNT and CDR2 is YYREEE (reference sequence). V was clipped by 2 bases and J by 6 bases, with 18 bases between them. The CDR3 DNA sequence: TGTGCCAGCAGCTTAAGTGGGGCCTATCTCATCAATGAGCAGTTCTTC. It encodes CASSLSGAYLINEQFF.

V and J are TRBV4-2 and TRBJ2-1, with 11 bases that match TRBD2. The V and J ends lost 3 bases and 5 bases, in that order; junction bases with no gene match: 3. This CDR3 has 15 residues. CDR1 is LGHNA, CDR2 YNFKEQ, per germline. The CDR3 nucleotides read TGTGCCAGCAGCCACCCGGGACTAGCGGACAATGAGCAGTTCTTC. It encodes CASSHPGLADNEQFF.

This clone was counted once. The chain employs TRBV6-5 and TRBJ1-4, with a weak D call TRBD1 (5 bases). This CDR3 has 16 residues. Germline assignment: CDR1 MNHEY and CDR2 SVGAGI. V was pared by 0 bases and J by 7 bases, with 15 bases between. The DNA of the CDR3 is TGTGCCAGCAGTTACTCCCCTCTCCCGGGGGGTGAAAAACTGTTTTTT. Translation gives CASSYSPLPGGEKLFF.

In the case of this clone: A read error may account for a junction end that differs from germline. The chain is built from TRBV28 and TRBJ1-2, with 8 bases lining up with TRBD1. Looked up from germline, CDR1 is MDHEN and CDR2 is SYDVKM. The CDR3 spans 16 residues. CDR3 DNA sequence: TGTGCCAGCAGCTTATCCTCCAGGACAGGGAACTATGGCTACACCTTC. The encoded protein is CASSLSSRTGNYGYTF.

This chain links TRBV2 with TRBJ2-5, with TRBD1 identical over 8 bases. V lost 6 bases, J lost 2 bases, and 5 bases stayed unmatched. CDR1 is SNHLY, CDR2 FYNNEI, per germline. CDR3 size: 14 residues. CDR3 protein: CASRDGTGQETQYF. DNA of the CDR3: TGTGCCAGCAGAGACGGGACAGGTCAAGAGACCCAGTACTTC. Looking up the rest from reference TRBV2 and TRBJ2-5 gives the full variable domain: EPEVTQTPSHQVTQMGQEVILRCVPISNHLYFYWYRQILGQKVEFLVSFYNNEISEKSEIFDDQFSVERPDGSNFTLKIRSTKLEDSAMYFCASRDGTGQETQYFGPGTRLLVL.